These 19 T cell receptor beta chains were sequenced from one sample in a study of blood T cell repertoires in COVID-19. The protocol was immunoSEQ multiplex PCR, while the TCRdb copy is restricted to in-frame clones and leaves out a portion. The sample lists about 20,000 clones; 79% were seen once. The specimen was peripheral blood. The origin of the receptors is a man aged 80 or over with acute or convalescent COVID-19.

The J gene is TRBJ1-4, the V gene TRBV19; TRBD1 is a possible D gene (5 bases). The germline V and J ends were trimmed by 1 base and 0 bases, with 9 bases remaining between them. This CDR3 comprises 16 residues. CDR1 is LNHDA and CDR2 is SQIVND in the germline V gene (reference sequence). For the CDR3, the DNA is TGTGCCAGTAGTATAGCAGGGACTGCAACTAATGAAAAACTGTTTTTT. It translates to CASSIAGTATNEKLFF.

This clone was seen only a few times. The V call is TRBV7-9, the J call TRBJ2-1; TRBD2 matches at 14 bases. The ends lost 7 bases at V and 8 bases at J; junction bases unmatched: 7. Germline CDR1 reads SEHNR; CDR2 reads FQNEAQ (reference sequence). The CDR3 runs 15 residues. For the CDR3, the DNA is TGTGCCAGCAAAAAGGGGACTAGCGGGAGTTATGAGCAGTTCTTC. Translating it yields CASKKGTSGSYEQFF.

The V call is TRBV19, the J call TRBJ1-1; 8 bases are a match to TRBD1. Germline assignment: CDR1 LNHDA and CDR2 SQIVND (reference sequence). V shed 5 bases and J 1 base; nucleotides not matched to a gene: 9. The CDR3 contains 16 residues. The CDR3, as DNA: TGTGCCAGTAGTTCCGGACAGGGAGAAAAGAACACTGAAGCTTTCTTT. It codes for CASSSGQGEKNTEAFF.

This clone occurred a few times. The chain recombines TRBV3-1 (or the pseudogene TRBV3-2) with TRBJ2-7; 13 nucleotides line up with TRBD2. The length of the CDR3 is 19 residues. Germline assignment: CDR1 LGHDT and CDR2 YNNKEL (reference sequence). The V and J ends lost 6 bases and 1 base, in that order; junction bases with no gene match: 15. The CDR3 loop is CASSGLGLAGVSLSYEQYF. For the CDR3, the DNA is TGTGCCAGCAGTGGCCTTGGACTAGCGGGAGTCAGCCTATCCTACGAGCAGTACTTC.

This clone occurred a few times. The same CDR3 is also encoded by other DNA sequences in this sample. The genes are TRBV14 and TRBJ1-1, with D possibly matching TRBD1 (5 bases). CDR3 length: 14 amino acids. CDR1 SGHDN and CDR2 FVKESK come from the germline V gene. V lost 4 bases to trimming and J lost 0 bases, with 9 bases between them. CDR3 amino acids: CASSLAGMNTEAFF. The CDR3 nucleotides are TGTGCCAGCAGCCTGGCAGGGATGAACACTGAAGCTTTCTTT.

V and J are TRBV30 and TRBJ1-2; D perhaps matches TRBD1 (5 bases). From germline, CDR1 is GTSNPN and CDR2 SVGIG (reference sequence). Trimming cost V 0 bases and J 3 bases, with 14 bases left between them. The CDR3 totals 15 residues. The DNA for the CDR3 is TGTGCCTGGAGTGTACCGGGGGAAATTTACTATGGCTACACCTTC. Residues: CAWSVPGEIYYGYTF.

This clone was seen only a few times. The chain uses TRBV19 and TRBJ2-1; weak D call: TRBD2 (5 bases). The V gene lost 3 bases and the J gene lost 6 bases, with 12 bases spanning the gap. CDR3 length equals 14 residues. CDR1 and CDR2 from the germline V gene are LNHDA and SQIVND (reference sequence). CDR3 coding DNA: TGTGCCAGTAGTATCTCAACAGAGGGCAATGAGCAGTTCTTC. Translated, it gives CASSISTEGNEQFF.

V is TRBV7-6 and J is TRBJ1-1; 11 nucleotides agree with TRBD1. V lost 1 base to trimming and J lost 4 bases; unmatched junction nucleotides: 2. CDR3 length: 15 amino acids. Germline CDR1 and CDR2: SGHVS and FNYEAQ. In nucleotides, the CDR3 is TGTGCCAGCAGCTTAGTGGGGACAGGGGGCACTGAAGCTTTCTTT. Protein sequence: CASSLVGTGGTEAFF.

At least ten counts were recorded for this clone. V gene TRBV19 combines with J gene TRBJ1-2; D is possibly TRBD1 (6 bases). Trimming took 5 bases from V and 6 from J, leaving 13 bases between them. The CDR3 length is 13 residues. The germline V gene encodes CDR1 LNHDA and CDR2 SQIVND (reference sequence). CDR3 DNA: TGTGCCAGTAGTCCACAGGGAGTGGATGGCTACACCTTC. This sequence encodes CASSPQGVDGYTF.

The chain links TRBV6-5 to TRBJ1-1; no clear D gene. Germline V gene lookup returns CDR1 MNHEY and CDR2 SVGAGI. The length of the CDR3 is 14 residues. V was shortened by 8 bases and J by 4 bases, with 17 bases between the two germline ends. The CDR3 coding sequence is TGTGCCAGCGCTTTAAAGTTGGGCGTCACTGAAGCTTTCTTT. Protein product: CASALKLGVTEAFF.

In this sample, this clone is medium-sized. The rearrangement uses TRBV7-9 and TRBJ1-6; TRBD1 matches 10 bases. V lost 3 bases and J lost 9; bases outside the gene matches: 2. This CDR3 has 14 residues. Germline V gene data show CDR1 as SEHNR and CDR2 as FQNEAQ (reference sequence). The CDR3, as DNA: TGTGCCAGCAGCTTGACAGGGGGCGCTTCACCCCTCCACTTT. This encodes CASSLTGGASPLHF.

This rearrangement joins TRBV19 to TRBJ2-1; 9 bases match TRBD2. The V gene's germline CDR1 is LNHDA and CDR2 SQIVND (reference sequence). The V segment lost 6 bases and the J segment 7 bases; nucleotides outside the gene matches: 4. This CDR3 has 13 residues. In nucleotides, the CDR3 is TGTGCCAGTAGGACTAGCGGCGGTAATGAGCAGTTCTTC. Its protein is CASRTSGGNEQFF.

This chain joins TRBV18 and TRBJ2-5, with 8 nucleotides matching TRBD2. The CDR3 has 14 residues. Trimming at V came to 5 bases and at J to 1 base, leaving 3 bases not matched to a gene. Per germline, CDR1 KGHSH and CDR2 LQKENI. For the CDR3, the DNA is TGTGCCAGCTCAAACGCGGGGGGCCAAGAGACCCAGTACTTC. Translation: CASSNAGGQETQYF.

The J gene is TRBJ1-1, the V gene TRBV27, with D possibly TRBD1 on 5 matching bases. Germline values: CDR1 MNHEY, CDR2 SMNVEV (reference sequence). The CDR3 length is 14 residues. Trimming shortened V by 2 bases and J by 3 bases, and 10 bases separated the two germline ends. DNA for the CDR3: TGTGCCAGCAGTTTAGGGGGGGTGGACACTGAAGCTTTCTTT. Translation: CASSLGGVDTEAFF.

The rearrangement uses TRBV5-1 and TRBJ2-1; D unresolved. The germline V and J ends were trimmed by 1 base and 0 bases, with 8 bases remaining between them. CDR1 SGHRS and CDR2 YFSETQ come from the germline V gene. The CDR3 is 15 residues long. CDR3 residues: CASSLSASSYNEQFF. The CDR3 bases are TGCGCCAGCAGCTTGTCTGCTAGCTCCTACAATGAGCAGTTCTTC.

V usage is TRBV7-2 and J usage is TRBJ2-7, with TRBD2 matching 8 bases. The germline gives CDR1 SGHTA, CDR2 FQGNSA. Losses at the gene ends were 1 base for V and 7 bases for J; bases not matched to a gene: 12. The CDR3 sequence is 16 residues long. DNA of the CDR3: TGTGCCAGCAGCTTAGACCCGGGACTAGTGACCTTTGAGCAGTACTTC. It yields the protein CASSLDPGLVTFEQYF.

This clone was observed a few times. The chain employs TRBV29-1 and TRBJ2-3; 7 bases align to TRBD2. CDR1 is SQVTM and CDR2 is ANQGSEA in the germline V gene. There are 14 residues in the CDR3. Unmatched junction bases numbered 6, after V lost 4 bases and J lost 2 bases. Written as DNA, the CDR3 is TGCAGCGTTGGTACTAGCGTCAACACAGATACGCAGTATTTT. The encoded protein is CSVGTSVNTDTQYF.

The V gene is TRBV27, the J gene TRBJ2-1; 12 positions agree with TRBD2. V dropped 7 bases and J dropped 8; count of bases not matched to a gene: 6. This CDR3 contains 14 residues. Germline assignment: CDR1 MNHEY and CDR2 SMNVEV (reference sequence). The CDR3 DNA follows: TGTGCCAGCAACAGACTAGCGGGAGACCATGAGCAGTTCTTC. Its protein is CASNRLAGDHEQFF.

This clone was observed a few times. The chain uses TRBV4-2 and TRBJ2-7, with a weak D call TRBD1 (5 bases). Germline V gene sequence: CDR1 LGHNA, CDR2 YNFKEQ. This CDR3 comprises 15 residues. V was pared by 6 bases and J by 2 bases, with 17 bases between. This CDR3 is CASSQHRSRPYEQYF. The CDR3 DNA follows: TGTGCCAGCAGTCAACACAGGTCCCGGCCCTACGAGCAGTACTTC.